The 19 T cell receptor beta chains listed next were all sequenced from one sample in a study of CD8+CD57+ T cells in acquired aplastic anemia. CD8+CD57+ cell expansion, shown by flow cytometry, had occurred in the patients selected for sequencing. The template for TCR beta VDJ and CDR3 sequence profiling was genomic DNA. TCRdb reprocessed the reads with MiXCR, giving one entry per CDR3 protein. The data contain about 98,000 distinct CDR3 sequences, approximately 73% of them singletons. What was sequenced was sorted CD4+, CD8+, or CD8+CD57+ T cells (not recorded which) from PBMCs. These TCRs come from a human donor with aplastic anemia.

V gene TRBV7-2 combines with J gene TRBJ1-5, with TRBD1 identical over 9 bases. Germline values: CDR1 SGHTA, CDR2 FQGNSA. The J segment lost 4 bases and the V segment lost 5 bases, leaving 3 bases of the junction unmatched. The CDR3 covers 14 residues. CDR3 DNA sequence: TGTGCCAGCAGCGGGACAGGGCGAAATCAGCCCCAGCATTTT. Residues: CASSGTGRNQPQHF.

The V call is TRBV20-1, the J call TRBJ1-3; D remains ambiguous. Trimming shortened V by 3 bases and J by 6 bases, and 15 bases separated the two germline ends. CDR3 length: 14 amino acids. Germline assignment: CDR1 DFQATT and CDR2 SNEGSKA (reference sequence). The CDR3 nucleotides read TGCAGTGCTAGGGAGGGTGGTGGGGTAAACACCATATATTTT. This translates into CSAREGGGVNTIYF.

The chain is built from TRBV10-2 and TRBJ1-2; 8 bases match TRBD1. Germline values: CDR1 WSHSY, CDR2 SAAADI. This CDR3 spans 14 amino acids. The trim removed 6 bases at V and 8 bases at J, leaving 11 bases unmatched. CDR3 residues: CASSPGGVPSGYTF. For the CDR3, the DNA is TGCGCCAGCAGCCCAGGGGGCGTGCCGTCCGGCTACACCTTC.

The gene calls are TRBV2 and TRBJ1-1; the D is unclear. The CDR3 consists of 10 residues. The germline V and J ends were trimmed by 6 bases and 5 bases, with 4 bases remaining between them. Germline V lookup: CDR1 SNHLY, CDR2 FYNNEI. CDR3 region: CASRETEAFF. The DNA of the CDR3 is TGTGCCAGCAGGGAAACTGAAGCTTTCTTT.

This CDR3 reads CASTWTVGTEAFF. Written as DNA, the CDR3 is TGTGCCAGCACCTGGACAGTCGGCACTGAAGCTTTCTTT. The V gene is TRBV12-3 or TRBV12-4, the J gene TRBJ1-1; TRBD1 is a possible D gene (6 bases). Trimming took off 7 bases at V and 4 bases at J, with 13 bases between the two ends. The CDR3 is made up of 13 amino acids.

This rearrangement joins TRBV29-1 to TRBJ2-3; 9 nucleotides agree with TRBD1. V dropped 7 bases and J dropped 5; count of bases not matched to a gene: 7. In germline, CDR1 is SQVTM, CDR2 ANQGSEA. The CDR3 loop spans 13 amino acids. This CDR3 is CSGTGVIGDTQYF. CDR3 coding DNA: TGCAGCGGGACAGGGGTAATTGGAGATACGCAGTATTTT.

This clonotype was seen a handful of times. The chain links TRBV5-6 to TRBJ1-6; TRBD1 matches at 12 bases. The CDR3 consists of 15 residues. CDR1 is SGHDT, CDR2 YYEEEE, per germline. With V trimmed by 2 bases and J by 10 bases, 4 bases remained unmatched. CDR3 amino acids: CASSFRDRGRSPLHF. The DNA of the CDR3 is TGTGCCAGCAGCTTCAGGGACAGGGGGCGCTCACCCCTCCACTTT. The variable domain in full, completed from reference TRBV5-6 and TRBJ1-6, reads DAGVTQSPTHLIKTRGQQVTLRCSPKSGHDTVSWYQQALGQGPQFIFQYYEEEERQRGNFPDRFSGHQFPNYSSELNVNALLLGDSALYLCASSFRDRGRSPLHFGNGTRLTVT.

The rearrangement links TRBV7-3 to TRBJ2-7; D is ambiguous. This CDR3 contains 15 residues. Trimming stripped 0 bases from V and 1 base from J, with 10 bases between. CDR1 is SGHTA and CDR2 is FQGTGA in the germline V gene. DNA of the CDR3: TGTGCCAGCAGCTTAACTCTGGACGCATCCTACGAGCAGTACTTC. Translation: CASSLTLDASYEQYF.

J is TRBJ1-5 and V is TRBV7-9; D possibly corresponds to TRBD1 (6 bases). Between the trimmed V and J ends, which lost 6 bases and 0 bases, there was a span of 9 bases. Germline V CDR1 and CDR2: SEHNR, FQNEAQ (reference sequence). This CDR3 region has 14 residues. The DNA of the CDR3 is TGTGCCAGCAGGAAGGGGGGTAGCAATCAGCCCCAGCATTTT. The encoded protein is CASRKGGSNQPQHF.

The chain joins TRBV19 to TRBJ2-7; TRBD1 matches at 9 bases. This CDR3 has 13 amino acids. The germline gives CDR1 LNHDA, CDR2 SQIVND (reference sequence). Trimming removed 6 bases from V and 5 bases from J; junction bases left unmatched: 5. The CDR3 sequence is CASSMDRGNEQYF. The DNA for the CDR3 is TGTGCCAGTAGCATGGACAGGGGCAACGAGCAGTACTTC.

This clonotype was observed a few times. V usage is TRBV7-2 and J usage is TRBJ1-2; D remains unclear. Between the trimmed V and J ends, which lost 5 bases and 2 bases, there was a span of 9 bases. This CDR3 contains 13 residues. The germline V gene encodes CDR1 SGHTA and CDR2 FQGNSA. CDR3 DNA sequence: TGTGCCAGCAGCCCGGACGGAAACTATGGCTACACCTTC. Translating gives CASSPDGNYGYTF.

This rearrangement joins TRBV2 to TRBJ1-3; D ambiguous. V shed 6 bases and J shed 3 bases, with 21 bases lying between them. From germline, CDR1 is SNHLY and CDR2 FYNNEI. This CDR3 has 17 amino acids. As DNA, the CDR3 is TGTGCCAGCAGGCCTATCATAGGCGTGGTGGGTGGAAACACCATATATTTT. Protein: CASRPIIGVVGGNTIYF.

This clonotype has only a few counts. The CDR3 nucleotides are TGCGCCACCCGGGAATCCGGCACAGATACGCAGTATTTT. This encodes CATRESGTDTQYF. The chain carries TRBV10-1 and TRBJ2-3, with a possible D match to TRBD2 (5 bases). CDR1 WNHNN and CDR2 SYGVQD come from the germline V gene (reference sequence). The CDR3 has 13 amino acids. V was pared by 10 bases and J by 1 base, with 12 bases between.

This clonotype was seen ten or more times. The rearrangement links TRBV5-1 to TRBJ2-1; tentatively, D is TRBD2 (5 bases). The CDR3 contains 14 residues. Germline V gene sequence: CDR1 SGHRS, CDR2 YFSETQ. V was trimmed by 5 bases and J by 9 bases, leaving 18 bases between them. The CDR3 spells CASSNEEGVGEQFF. The CDR3 coding sequence is TGCGCCAGCAGTAATGAAGAGGGCGTTGGTGAGCAGTTCTTC.

The V gene is TRBV5-4, the J gene TRBJ2-7, with 7 bases aligning to TRBD2. With 2 bases clipped from V and 7 bases from J, the junction kept 6 bases outside the gene matches. This CDR3 is built from 13 residues. Germline lookup yields CDR1 SGHNT and CDR2 YYREEE (reference sequence). CDR3 loop: CASSFGGSGEQYF. The DNA for the CDR3 is TGTGCCAGCAGCTTCGGGGGGTCGGGAGAGCAGTACTTC. Combining the CDR3 with reference TRBV5-4 and TRBJ2-7 gives the whole variable domain ETGVTQSPTHLIKTRGQQVTLRCSSQSGHNTVSWYQQALGQGPQFIFQYYREEENGRGNFPPRFSGLQFPNYSSELNVNALELDDSALYLCASSFGGSGEQYFGPGTRLTVT.

The chain is built from TRBV20-1 and TRBJ2-7; D assignment may be TRBD1 or TRBD2 (5 bases each). Germline V gene lookup returns CDR1 DFQATT and CDR2 SNEGSKA (reference sequence). The CDR3 is 14 residues long. The DNA of the CDR3 is TGCAGCGTAGAGAGGAGAGGGGTCCCCTACGAGCAGTACTTC. Protein sequence: CSVERRGVPYEQYF.

The rearrangement uses TRBV7-8 and TRBJ2-1; D is uncertain. Germline CDR1 reads SGHVS; CDR2 reads FQNEAQ. This CDR3 contains 13 residues. V was trimmed by 0 bases and J by 8 bases, leaving 8 bases between them. The CDR3 loop is CASSLAQGDEQFF. The CDR3 bases are TGTGCCAGCAGCTTAGCCCAAGGCGATGAGCAGTTCTTC.

This clonotype was observed a handful of times. This rearrangement joins TRBV15 to TRBJ2-7, with 15 positions matching TRBD2. The V and J ends lost 0 bases and 9 bases, in that order; junction bases with no gene match: 6. Germline assignment: CDR1 LNHNV and CDR2 YYDKDF (reference sequence). The CDR3 length is 16 residues. CDR3 protein: CATSRDRTSGRAGQYF. DNA for the CDR3: TGTGCCACCAGCAGAGATCGGACTAGCGGGAGGGCCGGGCAGTACTTC.

This sequence joins TRBV2 and TRBJ2-7; tentatively, D is TRBD2 (5 bases). Between the trimmed V and J ends, which lost 7 bases and 3 bases, there was a span of 10 bases. The CDR3 has 12 amino acids. Germline CDR1 reads SNHLY; CDR2 reads FYNNEI. The CDR3, as DNA: TGTGCCAGCATCGGACGGGGCTACGAGCAGTACTTC. Residues: CASIGRGYEQYF.